Listed here are 8 T cell receptor beta chains from one sample, sequenced in a study of beta chain features in type 1 diabetes. As every portion of the isolated RNA was reverse transcribed, the sequencing read expressed TCRB transcripts. TCRdb's copy holds only in-frame clones and misses some; the assay was immunoSEQ multiplex PCR. The sample lists just over 450,000 clones; 25% to 35% were seen once. Sequencing used naive CD4+ T cells from blood. These receptor sequences come from a young man in good health.

The chain recombines TRBV25-1 with TRBJ1-1; perhaps TRBD1 as D (6 bases). The ends were cut back, 6 bases at V and 8 bases at J, with 19 bases in the middle. This CDR3 spans 14 amino acids. The germline CDR1 and CDR2 sequences are MGHDK and SYGVNS. The CDR3 loop reads CASSPVGGGGEAFF. CDR3 in DNA: TGTGCCAGCAGCCCCGTGGGCGGGGGCGGAGAAGCTTTCTTT.

The V call is TRBV29-1, the J call TRBJ2-7; 9 bases agree with TRBD1. V lost 7 bases to trimming and J lost 4 bases; unmatched junction nucleotides: 8. The CDR3 length is 13 residues. Per the germline V gene, CDR1 is SQVTM and CDR2 is ANQGSEA. CDR3 sequence (DNA): TGCAGCGCCCAGGGACAGGGAGTATACGAGCAGTACTTC. This codes for CSAQGQGVYEQYF.

The chain has TRBV7-6 and TRBJ1-3; TRBD1 matches 7 bases. The CDR3 totals 17 residues. The V gene end was trimmed by 5 bases and the J gene end by 0 bases; junction bases not matched to a gene: 10. The germline gives CDR1 SGHVS, CDR2 FNYEAQ. The CDR3 DNA reads TGTGCCAGCAGCGCGAGATACCGGGACAGCTCTGGAAACACCATATATTTT. It codes for CASSARYRDSSGNTIYF.

The chain recombines TRBV30 with TRBJ2-7, with TRBD1 identical over 10 bases. The length of the CDR3 is 14 residues. Trimming took 4 bases from V and 3 from J; bases not matched to a gene: 6. The germline V gene encodes CDR1 GTSNPN and CDR2 SVGIG (reference sequence). The CDR3 region is CAWTLGTGVYEQYF. CDR3 coding DNA: TGTGCCTGGACCCTGGGGACAGGGGTCTACGAGCAGTACTTC.

This chain connects TRBV10-3 to TRBJ2-1; 7 positions agree with TRBD2. The CDR3 runs 13 residues. The V gene end was trimmed by 4 bases and the J gene end by 7 bases; junction bases not matched to a gene: 4. The germline CDR1 and CDR2 sequences are ENHRY and SYGVKD. The CDR3 coding sequence is TGTGCCATCAGTGGACGCGGGGGAAATGAGCAGTTCTTC. It codes for CAISGRGGNEQFF.

This clone was observed a handful of times. CDR3 protein: CASTNPSDPRQQPQHF. CDR3 bases: TGTGCCAGCACCAATCCTAGTGATCCGAGGCAACAGCCCCAGCATTTT. This chain joins TRBV6-6 and TRBJ1-5; unclear D gene. V was clipped by 7 bases and J by 7 bases, with 23 bases between them. Germline CDR1 reads MNHNY; CDR2 reads SVGAGI (reference sequence). The CDR3 runs 16 residues.

This clone was recorded a few times. The chain combines TRBV4-1 with TRBJ2-5; no reliable D call. CDR1 MGHRA and CDR2 YSYEKL come from the germline V gene. V was pared by 1 base and J by 1 base, with 13 bases between. The CDR3 extends over 16 amino acids. The CDR3 here is CASSQGRAFGQETQYF. In nucleotides, the CDR3 is TGCGCCAGCAGCCAAGGACGGGCGTTTGGCCAAGAGACCCAGTACTTC.

The rearrangement joins TRBV7-3 to TRBJ1-1, with D hard to call. Germline V lookup: CDR1 SGHTA, CDR2 FQGTGA. This CDR3 comprises 13 residues. V was pared by 2 bases and J by 4 bases, with 8 bases between. For the CDR3, the DNA is TGTGCCAGCAGCTTAGGTCAGTTCACTGAAGCTTTCTTT. It codes for CASSLGQFTEAFF. The full variable domain, with the rest looked up from reference TRBV7-3 and TRBJ1-1, is GAGVSQTPSNKVTEKGKYVELRCDPISGHTALYWYRQSLGQGPEFLIYFQGTGAADDSGLPNDRFFAVRPEGSVSTLKIQRTERGDSAVYLCASSLGQFTEAFFGQGTRLTVV.